These T cell receptor beta chains were read from a single sample in a study of blood T cells in healthy people across ages. TCRdb redid the calling of the 5' RACE reads with MiXCR, one entry per CDR3 protein. In the table there are 550,000 to 750,000 distinct CDR3 sequences, roughly 21% of which are singletons. Sequenced: blood. The receptors originated from a man aged 65 to 85 in good health. CDR3s include the opening cysteine and the closing phenylalanine or tryptophan. The D gene is left open where the match is weak. The listing skips clone size in some rows; elsewhere it reads once, few, many or a size class.

v_gene: TRBV15; d_gene: TRBD1; j_gene: TRBJ2-1; abundance: few; CDR3aa: CATSRGQVPDNEQFF; CDR3nt: TGTGCCACCAGCAGGGGACAGGTGCCCGACAATGAGCAGTTCTTC
v_gene: TRBV2; d_gene: .; j_gene: TRBJ1-3; abundance: .; CDR3aa: CASSERVNTIYF; CDR3nt: TGTGCCAGCAGTGAAAGGGTAAACACCATATATTTT
v_gene: TRBV5-1; d_gene: .; j_gene: TRBJ1-4; abundance: few; CDR3aa: CASSFTAATNEKLFF; CDR3nt: TGCGCCAGCAGCTTTACAGCAGCAACTAATGAAAAACTGTTTTTT
v_gene: TRBV20-1; d_gene: TRBD1; j_gene: TRBJ2-7; abundance: .; CDR3aa: CSARNQGASDEQYF; CDR3nt: TGCAGTGCTAGAAATCAGGGGGCTTCCGACGAGCAGTACTTC
v_gene: TRBV20-1; d_gene: TRBD2; j_gene: TRBJ2-1; abundance: .; CDR3aa: CSARGTSDNSYSEQFF; CDR3nt: TGCAGTGCTAGGGGGACTAGCGACAACTCCTACAGTGAGCAGTTCTTC
v_gene: TRBV5-1; d_gene: .; j_gene: TRBJ2-7; abundance: few; CDR3aa: CASSLGSNSYEQYF; CDR3nt: TGCGCCAGCAGCTTGGGTTCCAACTCCTACGAGCAGTACTTC
v_gene: TRBV7-9; d_gene: .; j_gene: TRBJ2-1; abundance: .; CDR3aa: CASSLQAGRNEQFF; CDR3nt: TGTGCCAGCAGCCTGCAGGCGGGGAGAAATGAGCAGTTCTTC
v_gene: TRBV5-6; d_gene: TRBD2; j_gene: TRBJ2-1; abundance: many; CDR3aa: CASSLSGRGSYNEQFF; CDR3nt: TGTGCCAGCAGCTTGTCGGGGAGGGGCAGCTACAATGAGCAGTTCTTC
v_gene: TRBV6-6; d_gene: .; j_gene: TRBJ2-5; abundance: .; CDR3aa: CASKGAETQYF; CDR3nt: TGTGCCAGCAAGGGAGCGGAGACCCAGTACTTC
v_gene: TRBV5-4; d_gene: TRBD2; j_gene: TRBJ2-3; abundance: .; CDR3aa: CASSQTSERTDTQYF; CDR3nt: TGTGCCAGCAGCCAAACTAGCGAACGCACAGATACGCAGTATTTT
v_gene: TRBV7-9; d_gene: TRBD1; j_gene: TRBJ2-7; abundance: few; CDR3aa: CASSDTGGSYEQYF; CDR3nt: TGTGCCAGCAGCGATACAGGGGGCTCCTACGAGCAGTACTTC
v_gene: TRBV12-3/TRBV12-4; d_gene: TRBD1; j_gene: TRBJ1-2; abundance: .; CDR3aa: CASKPGTAGYTF; CDR3nt: TGTGCCAGCAAACCCGGGACAGCCGGCTACACCTTC
v_gene: TRBV5-1; d_gene: .; j_gene: TRBJ2-7; abundance: many; CDR3aa: CASSSPDGAYEQYF; CDR3nt: TGCGCCAGCAGCTCCCCGGACGGGGCCTACGAGCAGTACTTC
v_gene: TRBV6-1; d_gene: TRBD2; j_gene: TRBJ2-7; abundance: few; CDR3aa: CASAGLAGDLSSYEQYF; CDR3nt: TGTGCCAGCGCCGGACTAGCGGGCGATCTAAGCTCCTACGAGCAGTACTTC
v_gene: TRBV6-2/TRBV6-3; d_gene: TRBD2; j_gene: TRBJ2-1; abundance: few; CDR3aa: CASEGLAGVNEQFF; CDR3nt: TGTGCCAGCGAGGGACTAGCGGGAGTTAATGAGCAGTTCTTC
v_gene: TRBV10-3; d_gene: .; j_gene: TRBJ1-2; abundance: few; CDR3aa: CAISEGQSSNYGYTF; CDR3nt: TGTGCCATCAGTGAGGGACAGAGTTCTAACTATGGCTACACCTTC
v_gene: TRBV9; d_gene: .; j_gene: TRBJ1-2; abundance: .; CDR3aa: CASSPRGEDGAYGYTF; CDR3nt: TGTGCCAGCAGCCCAAGAGGGGAGGACGGAGCCTATGGCTACACCTTC
v_gene: TRBV12-3/TRBV12-4; d_gene: TRBD2; j_gene: TRBJ2-4; abundance: few; CDR3aa: CASGTSGGAKNIQYF; CDR3nt: TGTGCCAGCGGGACTAGCGGTGGAGCCAAAAACATTCAGTACTTC
v_gene: TRBV6-6; d_gene: .; j_gene: TRBJ1-2; abundance: few; CDR3aa: CASSFQANYGYTF; CDR3nt: TGTGCCAGCAGTTTTCAGGCTAACTATGGCTACACCTTC
v_gene: TRBV27; d_gene: .; j_gene: TRBJ1-4; abundance: few; CDR3aa: CASSSRRATNEKLFF; CDR3nt: TGTGCCAGCAGTTCCCGAAGGGCAACTAATGAAAAACTGTTTTTT
v_gene: TRBV3-1; d_gene: .; j_gene: TRBJ2-3; abundance: .; CDR3aa: CASSQLGADAQYF; CDR3nt: TGTGCCAGCAGCCAACTCGGAGCTGATGCGCAGTATTTT
v_gene: TRBV20-1; d_gene: .; j_gene: TRBJ2-3; abundance: .; CDR3aa: CSARTGEGPDTQYF; CDR3nt: TGCAGTGCTAGGACGGGAGAGGGCCCAGATACGCAGTATTTT
v_gene: TRBV7-2; d_gene: .; j_gene: TRBJ1-1; abundance: .; CDR3aa: CASSLWTDPNTEAFF; CDR3nt: TGTGCCAGCAGCCTCTGGACAGACCCGAACACTGAAGCTTTCTTT
v_gene: TRBV20-1; d_gene: TRBD2; j_gene: TRBJ2-4; abundance: .; CDR3aa: CSASLAGDPSKNIQYF; CDR3nt: TGCAGTGCTAGCCTAGCGGGCGACCCCTCCAAAAACATTCAGTACTTC
v_gene: TRBV5-1; d_gene: TRBD2; j_gene: TRBJ2-5; abundance: .; CDR3aa: CASSQDQAGVWETQYF; CDR3nt: TGCGCCAGCAGCCAGGACCAAGCGGGAGTTTGGGAGACCCAGTACTTC
v_gene: TRBV10-3; d_gene: TRBD2; j_gene: TRBJ2-7; abundance: .; CDR3aa: CAITGTSGYEQYF; CDR3nt: TGTGCCATCACGGGGACTAGCGGCTACGAGCAGTACTTC
v_gene: TRBV21-1; d_gene: .; j_gene: TRBJ2-6; abundance: few; CDR3aa: CASSKGGAGANVLTF; CDR3nt: TGTGCCAGCAGCAAAGGAGGGGCTGGGGCCAACGTCCTGACTTTC
v_gene: TRBV5-1; d_gene: .; j_gene: TRBJ2-2; abundance: many; CDR3aa: CASSSEEGVSTGELFF; CDR3nt: TGCGCCAGCAGCTCCGAGGAGGGGGTGAGCACCGGGGAGCTGTTTTTT
v_gene: TRBV29-1; d_gene: .; j_gene: TRBJ2-1; abundance: few; CDR3aa: CSVESGVSYNEQFF; CDR3nt: TGCAGCGTTGAAAGTGGCGTCTCCTACAATGAGCAGTTCTTC
v_gene: TRBV28; d_gene: .; j_gene: TRBJ2-7; abundance: few; CDR3aa: CASNLVGGSGDEQYF; CDR3nt: TGTGCCAGCAACCTAGTAGGGGGGTCAGGGGACGAGCAGTACTTC
v_gene: TRBV5-1; d_gene: .; j_gene: TRBJ2-1; abundance: once; CDR3aa: CASSPRGVGEQFF; CDR3nt: TGCGCCAGCAGCCCCCGGGGTGTAGGTGAGCAGTTCTTC
v_gene: TRBV9; d_gene: .; j_gene: TRBJ2-1; abundance: few; CDR3aa: CASSPSLRDHNEQFF; CDR3nt: TGTGCCAGCAGCCCCTCCTTGCGGGACCACAATGAGCAGTTCTTC